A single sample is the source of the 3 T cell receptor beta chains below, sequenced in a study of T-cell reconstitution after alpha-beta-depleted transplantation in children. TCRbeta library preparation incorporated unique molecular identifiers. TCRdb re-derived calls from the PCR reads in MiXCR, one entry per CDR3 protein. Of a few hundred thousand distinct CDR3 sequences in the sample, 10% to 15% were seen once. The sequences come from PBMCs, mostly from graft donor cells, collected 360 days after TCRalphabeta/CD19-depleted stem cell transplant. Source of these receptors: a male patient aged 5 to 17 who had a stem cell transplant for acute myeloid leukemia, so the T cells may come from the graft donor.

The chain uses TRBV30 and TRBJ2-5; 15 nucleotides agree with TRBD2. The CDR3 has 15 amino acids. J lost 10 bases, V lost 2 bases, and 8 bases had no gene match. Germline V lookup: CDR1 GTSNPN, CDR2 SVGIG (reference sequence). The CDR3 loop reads CAWSPGGLAGGVQYF. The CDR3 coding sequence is TGTGCCTGGAGTCCCGGAGGACTAGCGGGAGGGGTCCAGTACTTC.

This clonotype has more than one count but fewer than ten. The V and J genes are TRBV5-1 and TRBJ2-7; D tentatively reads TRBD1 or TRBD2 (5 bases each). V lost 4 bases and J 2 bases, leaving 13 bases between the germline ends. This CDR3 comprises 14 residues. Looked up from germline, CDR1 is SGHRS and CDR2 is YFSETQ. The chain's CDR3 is CASSLRDVPYEQYF. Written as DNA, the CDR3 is TGCGCCAGCAGCCTACGGGACGTACCCTACGAGCAGTACTTC.

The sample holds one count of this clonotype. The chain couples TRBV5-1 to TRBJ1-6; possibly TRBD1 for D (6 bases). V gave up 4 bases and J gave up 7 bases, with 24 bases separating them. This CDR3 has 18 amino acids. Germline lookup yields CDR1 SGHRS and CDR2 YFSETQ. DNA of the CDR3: TGCGCCAGCAGCCTCGGTGGACAGACGACACGGCCAAATTCACCCCTCCACTTT. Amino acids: CASSLGGQTTRPNSPLHF.